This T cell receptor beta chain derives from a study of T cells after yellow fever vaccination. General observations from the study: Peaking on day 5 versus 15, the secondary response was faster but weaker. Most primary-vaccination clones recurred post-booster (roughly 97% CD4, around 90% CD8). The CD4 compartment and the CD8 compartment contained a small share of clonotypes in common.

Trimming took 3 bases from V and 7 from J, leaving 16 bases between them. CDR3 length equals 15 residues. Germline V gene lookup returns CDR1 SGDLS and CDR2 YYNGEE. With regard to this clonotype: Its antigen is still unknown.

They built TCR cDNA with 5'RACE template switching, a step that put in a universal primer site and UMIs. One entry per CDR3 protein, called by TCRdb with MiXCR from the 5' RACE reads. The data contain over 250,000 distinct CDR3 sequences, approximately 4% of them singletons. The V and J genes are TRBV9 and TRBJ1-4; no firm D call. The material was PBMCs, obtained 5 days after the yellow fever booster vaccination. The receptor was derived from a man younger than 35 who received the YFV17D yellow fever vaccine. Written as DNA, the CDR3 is TGTGCCAGCAGCGCCGGGGTCTCGGGAGGTGAAAAACTGTTTTTT. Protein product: CASSAGVSGGEKLFF. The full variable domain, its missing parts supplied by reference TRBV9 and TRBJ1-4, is DSGVTQTPKHLITATGQRVTLRCSPRSGDLSVYWYQQSLDQGLQFLIQYYNGEERAKGNILERFSAQQFPDLHSELNLSSLELGDSALYFCASSAGVSGGEKLFFGSGTQLSVL.